The clone carrying this T cell receptor beta chain was recorded at least ten times. Its matching antigen is unknown. The source of the sample is a study of T cells in Graves' hyperthyroidism and ophthalmopathy. Uncontrolled infections, other autoimmune diseases, pregnancy or lactation led to exclusion of patients. The study based diagnoses on clinical symptoms, serum thyroxine and TRAb, thyroid ultrasound and orbital computed tomography. The study, taken as a whole, reports: Stable hyperthyroidism was told apart from ophthalmopathy by a model built on 13 V-J features. The blood repertoire included most of the expanded thyroid clonotypes above 0.001.

Amplified regions were TCR beta CDR3 sequences from RNA transcripts. During a first-round RT-PCR of the TCR CDR3, the HTBI primer set was used. From the multiplex PCR reads, TCRdb called clonotypes with MiXCR, one entry per CDR3 protein. The sample shows about 640,000 distinct CDR3 sequences, around 20% of them seen only once. V lost 1 base to trimming and J lost 1 base; unmatched junction nucleotides: 25. The CDR3 is 23 residues long. Sequencing input: blood. The source is a man aged 30 to 45 with Graves' ophthalmopathy. The rearrangement links TRBV12-3 or TRBV12-4 to TRBJ2-4, with 7 nucleotides matching TRBD2. CDR3 DNA: TGTGCCAGCAGTTTAGAGCCAACCACTGCTGGGCGGGAGTCGGGTTGGGCCAAAAACATTCAGTACTTC. Encoded protein: CASSLEPTTAGRESGWAKNIQYF.